This TCR beta chain emerged from a study of T cell responses to AZD1222 COVID-19 vaccine. V trimming: 1 base; J trimming: 7 bases; junction bases outside the gene matches: 7. This CDR3 is 16 amino acids long. The germline V gene has CDR1 MNHNS and CDR2 SASEGT. Assay used: immunoSEQ multiplex PCR; TCRdb lists only in-frame clones, some missing. The sample holds approximately 140,000 clones, about nine tenths seen once. The sample was peripheral blood, taken 28 days after the second AZD1222 dose. This clonotype was sampled from an adult who received the AZD1222 COVID-19 vaccine. This sequence joins TRBV6-1 and TRBJ1-4; 9 bases map to TRBD1. This CDR3 reads CASSEGGTGWSEKLFF. CDR3 nucleotides: TGTGCCAGCAGTGAAGGGGGGACAGGGTGGAGTGAAAAACTGTTTTTT.